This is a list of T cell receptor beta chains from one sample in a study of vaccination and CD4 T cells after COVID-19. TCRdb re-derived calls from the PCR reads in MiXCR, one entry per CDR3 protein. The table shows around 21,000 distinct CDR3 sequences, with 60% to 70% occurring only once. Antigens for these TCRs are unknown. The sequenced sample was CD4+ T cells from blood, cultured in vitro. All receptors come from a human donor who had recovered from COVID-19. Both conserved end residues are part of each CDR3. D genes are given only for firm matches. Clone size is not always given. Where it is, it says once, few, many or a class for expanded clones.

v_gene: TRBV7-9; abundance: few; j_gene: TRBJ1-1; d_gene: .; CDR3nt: TGTGCCAGCAGTCCGGGACACCAGAACACTGAAGCTTTCTTT; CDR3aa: CASSPGHQNTEAFF
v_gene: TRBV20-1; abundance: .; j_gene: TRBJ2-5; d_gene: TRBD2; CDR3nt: TGCAGTGCCACAGCCTTTAGCGGGACGTACCAAGAGACCCAGTACTTC; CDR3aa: CSATAFSGTYQETQYF
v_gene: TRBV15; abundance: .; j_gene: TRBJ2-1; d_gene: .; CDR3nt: TGTGCCACCAGCAGAATCAGGACTGACCACAATGAGCAGTTCTTC; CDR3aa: CATSRIRTDHNEQFF
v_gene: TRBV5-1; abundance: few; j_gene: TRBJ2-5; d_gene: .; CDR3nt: TGCGCCAGCAGCTTACTAAGGAGGGTGGAGACCCAGTACTTC; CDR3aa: CASSLLRRVETQYF
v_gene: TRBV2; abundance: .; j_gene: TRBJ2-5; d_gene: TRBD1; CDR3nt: TGTGCCAGCAGTCGGACAGGGGGTGAGGTGACCCAGTACTTC; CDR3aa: CASSRTGGEVTQYF
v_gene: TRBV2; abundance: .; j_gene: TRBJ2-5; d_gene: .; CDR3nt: TGTGCCAGCAGTGACGGGAGATTGCAAGAGACCCAGTACTTC; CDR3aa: CASSDGRLQETQYF
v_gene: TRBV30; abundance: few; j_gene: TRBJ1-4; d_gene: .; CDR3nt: TGTGCCTGGAGTGGCCGACAAAGGGAAAAACTGTTTTTT; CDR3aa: CAWSGRQREKLFF
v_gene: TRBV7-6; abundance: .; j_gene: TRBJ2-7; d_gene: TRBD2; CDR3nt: TGTGCCAGCAGCCCCCTAGCGGGAACCGATTCCTACGAGCAGTACTTC; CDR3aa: CASSPLAGTDSYEQYF
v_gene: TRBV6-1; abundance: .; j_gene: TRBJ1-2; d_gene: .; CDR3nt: TGTGCCAGCAGACCCGGCCGGGGTGTGAACTATGGCTACACCTTC; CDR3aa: CASRPGRGVNYGYTF
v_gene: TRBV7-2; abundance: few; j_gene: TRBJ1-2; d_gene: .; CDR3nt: TGTGCCAGCAGCGCCGGGACTGCCGGCTATGGCTACACCTTC; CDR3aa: CASSAGTAGYGYTF